The entry that follows covers one T cell receptor (beta chain) sequence. Its cognate antigen is unknown. This entry comes from a study of CD8+ T cells in alopecia areata. Study overall: Treated patients were given oral tofacitinib, which was dosed at 5 to 10 mg twice daily.

CDR1 and CDR2 from the germline V gene are LGHNA and YSLEER. Trimming removed 5 bases at V and 5 bases at J, with 14 bases between. This CDR3 comprises 14 residues. Individuals with alopecia areata gave both lesional scalp punch biopsies and peripheral blood for collection. Study-level results: Patients shared TCRs less clearly than mice did, possibly for HLA-related reasons. Lesional scalp displayed greater clonality than normal scalp, most notably in alopecia totalis/universalis.

Once RNA had been extracted, it was reverse transcribed into cDNA to act as the sequencing template. Profiled with immunoSEQ multiplex PCR; TCRdb holds only in-frame clones, not every one. This table has 100,000 to 150,000 clones, roughly 61% appearing once. The origin of this receptor is a human donor with alopecia areata. This specimen was CD4+ T cells sorted from blood, taken at week 0. The chain has TRBV4-3 and TRBJ2-3, with D possibly being TRBD2 (6 bases). The chain's CDR3 is CASSYATTRDTQYF. DNA of the CDR3: TGCGCCAGCAGCTATGCTACGACTAGAGATACGCAGTATTTT.